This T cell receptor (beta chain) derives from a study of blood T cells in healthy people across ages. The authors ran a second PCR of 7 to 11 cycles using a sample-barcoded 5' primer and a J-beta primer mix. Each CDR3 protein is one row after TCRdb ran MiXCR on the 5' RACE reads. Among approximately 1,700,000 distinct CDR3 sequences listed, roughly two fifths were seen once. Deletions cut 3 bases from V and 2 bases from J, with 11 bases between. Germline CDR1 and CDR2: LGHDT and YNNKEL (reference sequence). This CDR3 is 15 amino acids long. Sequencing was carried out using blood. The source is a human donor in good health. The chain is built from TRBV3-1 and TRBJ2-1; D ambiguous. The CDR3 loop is CASSQGLGTYNEQFF. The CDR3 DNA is TGTGCCAGCAGCCAGGGATTGGGAACCTACAATGAGCAGTTCTTC.